One sample yielded the 24 T cell receptor beta chains listed below, sequenced in a study of PD-1 blockade in classical Hodgkin lymphoma. Using immunoSEQ multiplex PCR, the repertoire was profiled, and TCRdb retains in-frame clones only, with some absent. Among 20,000 to 30,000 clones listed, almost 70% were seen once. Every one of the patients relapsed after autologous stem cell transplantation (brentuximab vedotin exposure was variable). This material consisted of peripheral blood mononuclear cells (PBMCs), taken at baseline. The receptors here all came from a human donor with classical Hodgkin lymphoma.

Concerning this clone: This CDR3 is also generated by other DNA sequences in the sample. The rearrangement joins TRBV27 to TRBJ2-7; D may be TRBD1 (5 bases). The germline V and J ends were trimmed by 3 bases and 3 bases, with 9 bases remaining between them. The CDR3 has 13 residues. Per germline, CDR1 MNHEY and CDR2 SMNVEV (reference sequence). CDR3 residues: CASSLGQIYEQYF. The CDR3 coding sequence is TGTGCCAGCAGTTTGGGGCAGATCTACGAGCAGTACTTC.

V gene TRBV7-2 combines with J gene TRBJ2-1, with D maybe TRBD1 (5 bases). V lost 5 bases to trimming and J lost 6 bases, with 11 bases between them. Germline CDR1 is SGHTA and CDR2 is FQGNSA. The CDR3 sequence is 13 residues long. The CDR3, as DNA: TGTGCCAGCAGCCAAACAGGTACCAATGAGCAGTTCTTC. As protein: CASSQTGTNEQFF. The complete variable domain, with remaining parts taken from reference TRBV7-2 and TRBJ2-1, reads GAGVSQSPSNKVTEKGKDVELRCDPISGHTALYWYRQSLGQGLEFLIYFQGNSAPDKSGLPSDRFSAERTGGSVSTLTIQRTQQEDSAVYLCASSQTGTNEQFFGPGTRLTVL.

This sequence joins TRBV4-2 and TRBJ2-1; 9 nucleotides agree with TRBD2. The V and J ends lost 0 bases and 8 bases, in that order; junction bases with no gene match: 8. The CDR3 sequence is 16 residues long. The germline gives CDR1 LGHNA, CDR2 YNFKEQ. The CDR3 DNA reads TGTGCCAGCAGCCAAGATCGGCGGGGGGGCATCCATGAGCAGTTCTTC. Its translation is CASSQDRRGGIHEQFF.

The gene calls are TRBV6-4 and TRBJ2-7; D remains unclear. The V end was cut by 2 bases, the J end by 2 bases, with 7 bases between. This CDR3 is 13 amino acids long. CDR1 is MRHNA and CDR2 is SNTAGT in the germline V gene. DNA for the CDR3: TGTGCCAGCAGTGACGGGCCAACCTACGAGCAGTACTTC. This gives the protein CASSDGPTYEQYF.

This chain joins TRBV19 and TRBJ1-2; no clear D. V was cut by 3 bases and J by 2 bases, with 13 bases left in between. Germline V gene lookup returns CDR1 LNHDA and CDR2 SQIVND (reference sequence). The length of the CDR3 is 15 residues. The CDR3, as DNA: TGTGCCAGTAGTATGGAAGAAGGATCGAACTATGGCTACACCTTC. It is translated as CASSMEEGSNYGYTF.

The chain couples TRBV19 to TRBJ2-7; 7 nucleotides align to TRBD1. Germline CDR1 reads LNHDA; CDR2 reads SQIVND (reference sequence). Unmatched junction bases numbered 4, after V lost 3 bases and J lost 2 bases. CDR3 length: 14 amino acids. The CDR3 region is CASSIGTVPYEQYF. CDR3 DNA sequence: TGTGCCAGTAGTATCGGGACAGTCCCCTACGAGCAGTACTTC.

This clone was counted between two and nine times. The chain employs TRBV7-9 and TRBJ2-7, with 9 bases aligning to TRBD1. The V gene's germline CDR1 is SEHNR and CDR2 FQNEAQ (reference sequence). The CDR3 runs to 15 residues. V shed 6 bases, J shed 3 bases, and the junction held 9 bases outside the gene matches. CDR3 DNA: TGTGCCAGCAGTCCCGGGACAGGGACCTTCTACGAGCAGTACTTC. It is translated as CASSPGTGTFYEQYF.

For this clone: A read error may account for a junction end that differs from germline. This chain joins TRBV30 and TRBJ2-1; perhaps TRBD1 as D (5 bases). This CDR3 has 16 residues. Per the germline V gene, CDR1 is GTSNPN and CDR2 is SVGIG (reference sequence). The CDR3 spells CAWSPPLGAGYSEQFF. The CDR3 DNA reads TGTGCCTGGAGTCCACCCTTAGGGGCCGGTTACAGTGAGCAGTTCTTC.

The sample holds a few counts of this clone. The V and J genes are TRBV4-1 and TRBJ2-3; 9 bases fit TRBD2. The CDR3 totals 18 residues. Unmatched junction bases numbered 14, after V lost 1 base and J lost 6 bases. Per the germline V gene, CDR1 is MGHRA and CDR2 is YSYEKL. The CDR3 region has the DNA TGCGCCAGCAGCCAAGGCCCGGGACTAGCTGCCCGCCACGATACGCAGTATTTT. Protein: CASSQGPGLAARHDTQYF.

The chain combines TRBV9 with TRBJ1-1; D not certain. V gave up 5 bases and J gave up 5 bases, with 16 bases separating them. Germline CDR1 is SGDLS and CDR2 is YYNGEE. The CDR3 covers 14 residues. The CDR3 sequence: CASRAGLEGTEAFF. CDR3 coding DNA: TGTGCCAGCAGGGCGGGGTTGGAAGGGACTGAAGCTTTCTTT.

Relative to its sample, this clone is medium-sized. The rearrangement links TRBV7-9 to TRBJ1-5; 7 nucleotides line up with TRBD1. The CDR3 runs to 15 residues. Losses at the gene ends were 5 bases for V and 7 bases for J; bases not matched to a gene: 11. The germline gives CDR1 SEHNR, CDR2 FQNEAQ (reference sequence). CDR3 DNA: TGTGCCAGCAGCGGAGAACAGGGGTCGGGACAGCCCCAGCATTTT. It specifies CASSGEQGSGQPQHF.

The chain joins TRBV9 to TRBJ2-7; D is tentatively TRBD1 or TRBD2 (5 bases each). Trimming took 3 bases from V and 0 from J, leaving 10 bases between them. In germline, CDR1 is SGDLS, CDR2 YYNGEE. This CDR3 contains 14 residues. The CDR3 sequence is CASSAGTDSYEQYF. CDR3 DNA sequence: TGTGCCAGCAGCGCAGGGACGGACTCCTACGAGCAGTACTTC.

Concerning this clone itself: At the DNA level, this CDR3 is encoded by other sequences in the same sample as well. This CDR3 reads CASGSPRGEAFF. The CDR3 coding sequence is TGTGCTAGTGGATCCCCCCGGGGTGAAGCTTTCTTT. The chain has TRBV12-5 and TRBJ1-1; D uncertain. The length of the CDR3 is 12 residues. The germline gives CDR1 LGHNT, CDR2 FRNRAP. Trimming removed 6 bases at V and 7 bases at J, with 12 bases between.

V is TRBV28 and J is TRBJ1-1, with TRBD1 identical over 11 bases. The ends lost 5 bases at V and 6 bases at J; junction bases unmatched: 5. The CDR3 length is 14 residues. Germline-derived CDR1 and CDR2 are MDHEN and SYDVKM. Here the CDR3 DNA reads TGTGCCAGCAGTGGACAGGGGGCGCATGCTGAAGCTTTCTTT. This sequence encodes CASSGQGAHAEAFF.

V usage is TRBV30 and J usage is TRBJ1-2, with D possibly being TRBD1 (5 bases). The germline V gene encodes CDR1 GTSNPN and CDR2 SVGIG (reference sequence). This CDR3 comprises 16 residues. Trimming stripped 0 bases from V and 3 bases from J, with 17 bases between. CDR3 residues: CAWSVLYWGGDYGYTF. The CDR3 DNA sequence: TGTGCCTGGAGTGTCCTATACTGGGGGGGTGACTATGGCTACACCTTC.

This clone was counted a single time. V usage is TRBV2 and J usage is TRBJ1-3; tentatively, D is TRBD1 (5 bases). Deletions cut 2 bases from V and 0 bases from J, with 11 bases between. Per the germline V gene, CDR1 is SNHLY and CDR2 is FYNNEI. This CDR3 is built from 16 residues. The CDR3 spells CASSEPGTYSGNTIYF. For the CDR3, the DNA is TGTGCCAGCAGTGAACCCGGGACTTACTCTGGAAACACCATATATTTT.

The CDR3 spells CASSLIQGDGYTF. CDR3 DNA sequence: TGTGCCAGCAGCTTAATACAGGGGGATGGCTACACCTTC. The chain joins TRBV7-2 to TRBJ1-2; 8 bases map to TRBD1. V lost 2 bases to trimming and J lost 6 bases; unmatched junction nucleotides: 2. This CDR3 comprises 13 residues. Germline CDR1 reads SGHTA; CDR2 reads FQGNSA.

This clone occurred once. The V gene is TRBV6-6, the J gene TRBJ1-1; D is possibly TRBD1 (5 bases). The CDR3 is made up of 12 amino acids. V dropped 11 bases and J dropped 5 bases, with 15 bases sitting between them. Germline V gene data show CDR1 as MNHNY and CDR2 as SVGAGI (reference sequence). The CDR3 protein is CACRGGVTEAFF. CDR3 nucleotides: TGTGCCTGTCGGGGGGGAGTGACTGAAGCTTTCTTT.

This clone has only a few counts. The V call is TRBV27, the J call TRBJ2-2; 10 bases line up with TRBD2. This CDR3 has 16 amino acids. Germline V gene lookup returns CDR1 MNHEY and CDR2 SMNVEV (reference sequence). J gave up 4 bases and V 3 bases, and 5 bases lay outside the gene matches. CDR3: CASSLVSGGFTGELFF. For the CDR3, the DNA is TGTGCCAGCAGTTTGGTTAGCGGGGGGTTCACCGGGGAGCTGTTTTTT.

V and J are TRBV7-9 and TRBJ2-7; the match to TRBD2 covers 7 bases. CDR3 size: 18 residues. V lost 4 bases, J lost 2 bases, and 17 bases stayed unmatched. Per the germline V gene, CDR1 is SEHNR and CDR2 is FQNEAQ (reference sequence). CDR3 sequence (DNA): TGTGCCAGCAGCTCCTCCTTCGGTGGACTAGAGTATCCCTACGAGCAGTACTTC. As protein: CASSSSFGGLEYPYEQYF.

The chain combines TRBV7-9 with TRBJ2-5; D is tentatively TRBD1 or TRBD2 (5 bases each). V lost 3 bases to trimming and J lost 5 bases, with 13 bases between them. Germline assignment: CDR1 SEHNR and CDR2 FQNEAQ (reference sequence). The CDR3 has 14 residues. The CDR3 sequence: CASSLGLAVETQYF. The CDR3 DNA follows: TGTGCCAGCAGCTTGGGGCTAGCTGTGGAGACCCAGTACTTC. Based on the CDR3 plus reference TRBV7-9 and TRBJ2-5, the full variable domain is DTGVSQNPRHKITKRGQNVTFRCDPISEHNRLYWYRQTLGQGPEFLTYFQNEAQLEKSRLLSDRFSAERPKGSFSTLEIQRTEQGDSAMYLCASSLGLAVETQYFGPGTRLLVL.

The CDR3 loop reads CASSLGAGDFYEQYF. CDR3 bases: TGCGCCAGCAGCTTGGGGGCCGGCGATTTTTACGAGCAGTACTTC. The J gene is TRBJ2-7, the V gene TRBV5-1, with D unresolved. The CDR3 has 15 residues. CDR1 and CDR2 from the germline V gene are SGHRS and YFSETQ. The V end lost 0 bases, the J end lost 4 bases, and 14 bases lay between the germline ends. Complete variable domain (other parts from reference TRBV5-1 and TRBJ2-7): KAGVTQTPRYLIKTRGQQVTLSCSPISGHRSVSWYQQTPGQGLQFLFEYFSETQRNKGNFPGRFSGRQFSNSRSEMNVSTLELGDSALYLCASSLGAGDFYEQYFGPGTRLTVT.

As for this clone: Compared with germline, one end of the junction differs, possibly owing to a read error. The chain joins TRBV7-7 to TRBJ2-5; D unclear. CDR1 is SSHAT and CDR2 is FNYEAQ in the germline V gene (reference sequence). This CDR3 has 13 amino acids. CDR3: CASSFRIQETQYF. CDR3 DNA sequence: TGTGCTAGCAGCTTTAGGATTCAAGAGACCCAGTACTTC.

This clone was observed a single time. The CDR3: CASSLGGGTYEQYF. The DNA for the CDR3 is TGTGCCAGCAGCTTAGGGGGCGGGACCTACGAGCAGTACTTC. The rearrangement joins TRBV7-6 to TRBJ2-7; D possibly corresponds to TRBD2 (6 bases). This CDR3 contains 14 residues. Germline CDR1 and CDR2: SGHVS and FNYEAQ. V was cut by 1 base and J by 2 bases, with 9 bases left in between.